This TCR beta chain was captured in a study of OX40 agonist ivuxolimab in advanced cancers. Study results and caveats: CD4+ T cells averaged fewer expanded clones than CD8+ T cells. CD4+ and CD8+ T cells in blood underwent clonal expansion by week 6 at 0.1 to 3.0 mg/kg.

Sequencing was performed with immunoSEQ multiplex PCR; in TCRdb, only in-frame clones are kept and a portion is missing. This repertoire shows about 73,000 clones, 85% to 90% found once; its top ten account for 0.4% to 0.65%. The CDR3 sequence is 14 residues long. Germline V gene data show CDR1 as MDHEN and CDR2 as SYDVKM. Germline trimming cut 6 bases from V and 5 bases from J; bases unmatched to any gene: 10. Collection of blood occurred at baseline, at cycle 4 day 1, and at cycle 7 day 1. Remarks on this clone: Its target is not known.

The receptor's source is an adult with an advanced solid tumor such as melanoma, head and neck, liver or kidney cancer. This material consisted of CD4+ or CD8+ T cells sorted from blood, taken in a trial of the OX40 agonist ivuxolimab. The chain joins TRBV28 to TRBJ2-7; 7 bases are shared with TRBD2. The CDR3 loop is CASSPGGGTNEQYF. DNA of the CDR3: TGTGCCAGCAGCCCCGGGGGAGGGACCAACGAGCAGTACTTC. Full variable domain (remainder filled in from reference TRBV28 and TRBJ2-7): DVKVTQSSRYLVKRTGEKVFLECVQDMDHENMFWYRQDPGLGLRLIYFSYDVKMKEKGDIPEGYSVSREKKERFSLILESASTNQTSMYLCASSPGGGTNEQYFGPGTRLTVT.